The next 30 T cell receptor beta chains were all read from a single sample in a study of Ad26.COV2.S vaccination and SARS-CoV-2 variants. Treatment of the sample: around 19 received Ad26.COV2.S at low or high dose, single or two shots; five or six received placebo; per-sample allocation not given. Sampling happened 63 days after the first vaccine or placebo injection. Here immunoSEQ multiplex PCR was the method, and the copy in TCRdb shows in-frame clones only, minus some. The data contain more than 400,000 clones, over 80% of them singletons. Material: peripheral blood, obtained in a trial of Ad26.COV2.S vaccine versus placebo. These receptors came from a person between 18 and 60 years old who received the Ad26.COV2.S COVID-19 vaccine or a placebo.

The J gene is TRBJ1-6, the V gene TRBV2; 7 nucleotides agree with TRBD1. Germline-derived CDR1 and CDR2 are SNHLY and FYNNEI. The CDR3 spans 14 residues. The V gene end was trimmed by 3 bases and the J gene end by 10 bases; junction bases not matched to a gene: 6. The CDR3 nucleotides read TGTGCCAGCAGTGAGTCAGGGGGTGGCTCACCCCTCCACTTT. Its translation is CASSESGGGSPLHF.

The chain joins TRBV28 to TRBJ1-5; 7 bases are shared with TRBD1. V lost 5 bases to trimming and J lost 6 bases; unmatched junction nucleotides: 16. Germline assignment: CDR1 MDHEN and CDR2 SYDVKM. The CDR3 contains 17 residues. The DNA for the CDR3 is TGTGCCAGCAGTGGCACCGGGACAGCCTTTACGGGTCAGCCCCAGCATTTT. Amino acid sequence: CASSGTGTAFTGQPQHF. Variable domain in full (rest from reference TRBV28 and TRBJ1-5): DVKVTQSSRYLVKRTGEKVFLECVQDMDHENMFWYRQDPGLGLRLIYFSYDVKMKEKGDIPEGYSVSREKKERFSLILESASTNQTSMYLCASSGTGTAFTGQPQHFGDGTRLSIL.

This CDR3 is CASSLRGQITEAFF. CDR3 bases: TGTGCCAGCAGTTTACGGGGACAGATCACTGAAGCTTTCTTT. The J gene is TRBJ1-1, the V gene TRBV27; 7 nucleotides match TRBD1. The V segment lost 2 bases and the J segment 4 bases; nucleotides outside the gene matches: 4. The CDR3 sequence is 14 residues long. Germline CDR1 is MNHEY and CDR2 is SMNVEV (reference sequence).

The chain couples TRBV7-9 to TRBJ2-7; the D gene is possibly TRBD1 (7 bases). Trimming removed 3 bases from V and 2 bases from J, with 14 bases in between. CDR3 length: 15 amino acids. CDR1 SEHNR and CDR2 FQNEAQ come from the germline V gene (reference sequence). The CDR3: CASSFAGQRAYEQYF. Written as DNA, the CDR3 is TGTGCCAGCAGCTTCGCGGGACAGCGAGCCTACGAGCAGTACTTC.

J is TRBJ2-7 and V is TRBV10-1; tentatively, D is TRBD1 (5 bases). The CDR3 sequence is 14 residues long. Germline V gene data show CDR1 as WNHNN and CDR2 as SYGVQD (reference sequence). The V end lost 3 bases, the J end lost 6 bases, and 15 bases lay between the germline ends. CDR3: CASSDDSQASEQYF. The CDR3 DNA reads TGCGCCAGCAGTGACGACAGCCAGGCGTCCGAGCAGTACTTC.

The rearrangement links TRBV4-1 to TRBJ2-2; weak D call: TRBD1 (6 bases). V was clipped by 3 bases and J by 14 bases, with 10 bases between them. This CDR3 is 11 amino acids long. Per germline, CDR1 MGHRA and CDR2 YSYEKL. CDR3: CASSQKGQLFF. The CDR3 DNA sequence: TGCGCCAGCAGCCAGAAGGGACAACTGTTTTTT.

The chain joins TRBV23-1 to TRBJ2-7; 13 bases are shared with TRBD2. TRBV23-1 is an ORF; its function is uncertain. V dropped 0 bases and J dropped 2; count of bases not matched to a gene: 7. This CDR3 has 18 amino acids. CDR3 sequence reads: CASSQSGQGLAGTYEQYF. CDR3 DNA sequence: TGCGCCAGCAGTCAATCGGGACAGGGACTAGCGGGGACCTACGAGCAGTACTTC.

In its sample, this clone was seen once. The chain links TRBV27 to TRBJ1-2, with TRBD1 as a possible D gene (6 bases). Trimming left V 6 bases short and J 2 bases short, with 16 bases between. Germline assignment: CDR1 MNHEY and CDR2 SMNVEV (reference sequence). CDR3 length: 15 amino acids. The chain's CDR3 is CASRGWGPDNYGYTF. The CDR3 DNA follows: TGTGCCAGCAGGGGGTGGGGGCCCGACAACTATGGCTACACCTTC.

The gene calls are TRBV4-1 and TRBJ2-7; D perhaps matches TRBD1 (6 bases). Germline CDR1 is MGHRA and CDR2 is YSYEKL. V dropped 6 bases and J dropped 3 bases, with 18 bases sitting between them. The CDR3 is 15 residues long. The CDR3 is CASSAGSVRGYEQYF. The CDR3, as DNA: TGCGCCAGCAGTGCGGGCTCGGTCAGGGGCTACGAGCAGTACTTC.

This chain uses TRBV11-2 with TRBJ2-3; TRBD2 matches at 7 bases. V shed 1 base, J shed 2 bases, and the junction held 9 bases outside the gene matches. This CDR3 spans 17 amino acids. Germline V lookup: CDR1 SGHAT, CDR2 FQNNGV. The CDR3: CASSLGFWGGVTDTQYF. The CDR3 DNA follows: TGTGCCAGCAGCTTAGGCTTTTGGGGAGGGGTCACAGATACGCAGTATTTT.

As to this clone: Compared with germline, one end of the junction differs, possibly owing to a read error. The V and J genes are TRBV3-1 (or the pseudogene TRBV3-2) and TRBJ2-4; TRBD1 aligns across 8 bases. Germline lookup yields CDR1 LGHDT and CDR2 YNNKEL (reference sequence). The CDR3 contains 16 residues. This CDR3 reads CAGSQDLTGAPNIQYF. The CDR3 DNA sequence: TGTGCCGGCAGCCAAGATTTGACAGGGGCCCCGAACATTCAGTACTTC.

The count of this clone is one. The rearrangement uses TRBV5-1 and TRBJ2-3; 10 positions agree with TRBD1. Looked up from germline, CDR1 is SGHRS and CDR2 is YFSETQ. V lost 1 base to trimming and J lost 3 bases; unmatched junction nucleotides: 5. The CDR3 contains 16 residues. The DNA for the CDR3 is TGCGCCAGCAGCTTGTTTGAGGGACAGGGGACAGATACGCAGTATTTT. It yields the protein CASSLFEGQGTDTQYF. Based on the CDR3 plus reference TRBV5-1 and TRBJ2-3, the full variable domain is KAGVTQTPRYLIKTRGQQVTLSCSPISGHRSVSWYQQTPGQGLQFLFEYFSETQRNKGNFPGRFSGRQFSNSRSEMNVSTLELGDSALYLCASSLFEGQGTDTQYFGPGTRLTVL.

This clone has a handful of counts. The chain is built from TRBV7-2 and TRBJ1-2; the D gene is possibly TRBD1 (6 bases). The germline V and J ends were trimmed by 5 bases and 6 bases, with 16 bases remaining between them. The germline CDR1 and CDR2 sequences are SGHTA and FQGNSA. This CDR3 has 14 residues. As DNA, the CDR3 is TGTGCCAGCAGCCTGGACAGTGGGATTAATGGCTACACCTTC. This gives the protein CASSLDSGINGYTF.

V gene TRBV6-4 combines with J gene TRBJ2-3; 8 bases align to TRBD2. V gave up 5 bases and J gave up 6 bases; unmatched junction bases: 7. From germline, CDR1 is MRHNA and CDR2 SNTAGT. The CDR3 loop spans 14 amino acids. This CDR3 is CASSLSGGPDTQYF. Written as DNA, the CDR3 is TGTGCCAGCAGTTTGAGCGGGGGACCGGATACGCAGTATTTT.

The V call is TRBV27, the J call TRBJ1-2; 7 bases are a match to TRBD1. V shed 5 bases, J shed 5 bases, and the junction held 11 bases outside the gene matches. The CDR3 extends over 15 amino acids. Germline CDR1 is MNHEY and CDR2 is SMNVEV (reference sequence). This chain's CDR3 is CASSRGGREVYGYTF. DNA for the CDR3: TGTGCCAGCAGTCGAGGGGGCAGGGAGGTTTATGGCTACACCTTC.

CDR3 sequence (DNA): TGTGCCAGCAGTTACAGGACTAGCGGGGGGGTCTACGAGCAGTACTTC. Its protein is CASSYRTSGGVYEQYF. The rearrangement joins TRBV6-5 to TRBJ2-7; 15 bases align to TRBD2. CDR3 length: 16 amino acids. Trimming took 2 bases from V and 3 from J; bases not matched to a gene: 2. Germline V CDR1 and CDR2: MNHEY, SVGAGI.

This clone was detected once. V and J are TRBV6-2 or TRBV6-3 and TRBJ2-7; D not certain. CDR1 and CDR2 (germline): MNHEY, SVGEGT. CDR3 length: 17 residues. Deletions cut 0 bases from V and 0 bases from J, with 15 bases between. DNA of the CDR3: TGTGCCAGCAGTTACTCGATTATTTCATCCGGCTCCTACGAGCAGTACTTC. Its translation is CASSYSIISSGSYEQYF.

This chain uses TRBV7-2 with TRBJ2-1; TRBD1 is a possible D gene (5 bases). The V and J ends lost 5 bases and 0 bases respectively, with 11 bases between them. The length of the CDR3 is 15 residues. CDR1 SGHTA and CDR2 FQGNSA come from the germline V gene. CDR3 nucleotides: TGTGCCAGCAGCCCACAGGCCAGCTCCTACAATGAGCAGTTCTTC. Its protein is CASSPQASSYNEQFF.

The rearrangement joins TRBV9 to TRBJ2-3, with TRBD2 identical over 15 bases. Germline V lookup: CDR1 SGDLS, CDR2 YYNGEE. This CDR3 region has 18 residues. J was trimmed by 2 bases and V by 7 bases; bases with no gene match: 11. The CDR3 region is CASRPGGTSGGPTDTQYF. The CDR3 DNA sequence: TGTGCCAGCCGTCCCGGTGGGACTAGCGGGGGGCCCACAGATACGCAGTATTTT. The whole variable domain, remainder taken from reference TRBV9 and TRBJ2-3, is DSGVTQTPKHLITATGQRVTLRCSPRSGDLSVYWYQQSLDQGLQFLIQYYNGEERAKGNILERFSAQQFPDLHSELNLSSLELGDSALYFCASRPGGTSGGPTDTQYFGPGTRLTVL.

This chain links TRBV5-1 with TRBJ2-7; 8 bases are shared with TRBD1. The CDR3 extends over 15 amino acids. After removal of 4 bases from V and 0 bases from J, the junction contained 6 bases not matched to a gene. CDR1 and CDR2 (germline): SGHRS, YFSETQ. DNA of the CDR3: TGCGCCAGCAGCCCTCAGGGGGCCAGCTCCTACGAGCAGTACTTC. Amino acid sequence: CASSPQGASSYEQYF.

The chain uses TRBV19 and TRBJ1-2; 11 bases are a match to TRBD1. The CDR3 consists of 15 residues. V dropped 5 bases and J dropped 6; count of bases not matched to a gene: 8. The germline gives CDR1 LNHDA, CDR2 SQIVND (reference sequence). CDR3 in DNA: TGTGCCAGTAGTGCTCGGACAGGGGGCAACGATGGCTACACCTTC. Translated: CASSARTGGNDGYTF. Supplemented by reference TRBV19 and TRBJ1-2, the full variable domain reads DGGITQSPKYLFRKEGQNVTLSCEQNLNHDAMYWYRQDPGQGLRLIYYSQIVNDFQKGDIAEGYSVSREKKESFPLTVTSAQKNPTAFYLCASSARTGGNDGYTFGSGTRLTVV.

This clone was recorded only once. V usage is TRBV9 and J usage is TRBJ1-2; tentatively, D is TRBD1 (5 bases). Germline V gene sequence: CDR1 SGDLS, CDR2 YYNGEE. V was trimmed by 4 bases and J by 7 bases, leaving 14 bases between them. The CDR3 runs 13 residues. CDR3 protein: CASSSAGRGGYTF. Written as DNA, the CDR3 is TGTGCCAGCAGCTCCGCAGGGCGGGGTGGCTACACCTTC.

This chain links TRBV3-1 (or the pseudogene TRBV3-2) with TRBJ2-2; 8 positions match TRBD2. From germline, CDR1 is LGHDT and CDR2 YNNKEL (reference sequence). V lost 3 bases and J lost 6; bases outside the gene matches: 9. There are 16 residues in the CDR3. The CDR3 DNA follows: TGTGCCAGCAGCCAGAGGCGGGGGGCAACCCCCGGGGAGCTGTTTTTT. Amino acid sequence: CASSQRRGATPGELFF.

This chain joins TRBV29-1 and TRBJ2-3; TRBD2 aligns across 7 bases. This CDR3 is 14 amino acids long. V shed 4 bases, J shed 4 bases, and the junction held 8 bases outside the gene matches. Per the germline V gene, CDR1 is SQVTM and CDR2 is ANQGSEA. CDR3 DNA sequence: TGCAGCGTTGGAGGGGCGGGGGTCGCAGATACGCAGTATTTT. This sequence encodes CSVGGAGVADTQYF.

This chain joins TRBV19 and TRBJ1-5; unclear D gene. Germline CDR1 reads LNHDA; CDR2 reads SQIVND (reference sequence). CDR3 length equals 15 residues. V dropped 7 bases and J dropped 0 bases, with 13 bases sitting between them. The CDR3 here is CASIVAHYSNQPQHF. CDR3 nucleotide sequence: TGTGCCAGTATAGTGGCGCATTATAGCAATCAGCCCCAGCATTTT.

This clone has just one count. The genes are TRBV4-3 and TRBJ1-2; D is uncertain. With 1 base removed from V and 8 bases from J, the gap between germline ends came to 14 bases. Germline lookup yields CDR1 LGHNA and CDR2 YSLEER. This CDR3 contains 14 residues. The CDR3: CASSQGRGPGGYTF. CDR3 DNA sequence: TGCGCCAGCAGCCAAGGTCGGGGTCCAGGCGGCTACACCTTC.

This clone was detected only a few times. The rearrangement joins TRBV4-3 to TRBJ1-1; 7 bases are a match to TRBD1. Looked up from germline, CDR1 is LGHNA and CDR2 is YSLEER. The CDR3 consists of 14 residues. V trimming: 3 bases; J trimming: 5 bases; junction bases outside the gene matches: 6. The CDR3 DNA sequence: TGCGCCAGCAGCCACACAGGGGAGCTTACTGAAGCTTTCTTT. It yields the protein CASSHTGELTEAFF.

V is TRBV6-6 and J is TRBJ2-4, with TRBD2 matching over 11 bases. The CDR3 has 20 residues. The ends lost 5 bases at V and 0 bases at J; junction bases unmatched: 15. Per germline, CDR1 MNHNY and CDR2 SVGAGI (reference sequence). The DNA for the CDR3 is TGTGCCAGCAGTCCCCCTCTAGCGGGGGGAAAAACGCTAGCCAAAAACATTCAGTACTTC. Its translation: CASSPPLAGGKTLAKNIQYF.

The chain is built from TRBV19 and TRBJ1-2; D not certain. The length of the CDR3 is 14 residues. With 7 bases removed from V and 0 bases from J, the gap between germline ends came to 12 bases. CDR1 and CDR2 from the germline V gene are LNHDA and SQIVND (reference sequence). The CDR3 spells CASTPQLTNYGYTF. As DNA, the CDR3 is TGTGCCAGTACCCCGCAGCTTACTAACTATGGCTACACCTTC.

This clone was picked up one time. J is TRBJ2-3 and V is TRBV24-1; possibly TRBD1 or TRBD2 for D (5 bases each). Trimming took off 3 bases at V and 4 bases at J, with 16 bases between the two ends. Germline CDR1 is KGHDR and CDR2 is SFDVKD. There are 16 residues in the CDR3. CDR3 sequence: CATSDPGLHGSDTQYF. The CDR3 DNA is TGTGCCACCAGTGATCCGGGGCTCCATGGGTCAGATACGCAGTATTTT.